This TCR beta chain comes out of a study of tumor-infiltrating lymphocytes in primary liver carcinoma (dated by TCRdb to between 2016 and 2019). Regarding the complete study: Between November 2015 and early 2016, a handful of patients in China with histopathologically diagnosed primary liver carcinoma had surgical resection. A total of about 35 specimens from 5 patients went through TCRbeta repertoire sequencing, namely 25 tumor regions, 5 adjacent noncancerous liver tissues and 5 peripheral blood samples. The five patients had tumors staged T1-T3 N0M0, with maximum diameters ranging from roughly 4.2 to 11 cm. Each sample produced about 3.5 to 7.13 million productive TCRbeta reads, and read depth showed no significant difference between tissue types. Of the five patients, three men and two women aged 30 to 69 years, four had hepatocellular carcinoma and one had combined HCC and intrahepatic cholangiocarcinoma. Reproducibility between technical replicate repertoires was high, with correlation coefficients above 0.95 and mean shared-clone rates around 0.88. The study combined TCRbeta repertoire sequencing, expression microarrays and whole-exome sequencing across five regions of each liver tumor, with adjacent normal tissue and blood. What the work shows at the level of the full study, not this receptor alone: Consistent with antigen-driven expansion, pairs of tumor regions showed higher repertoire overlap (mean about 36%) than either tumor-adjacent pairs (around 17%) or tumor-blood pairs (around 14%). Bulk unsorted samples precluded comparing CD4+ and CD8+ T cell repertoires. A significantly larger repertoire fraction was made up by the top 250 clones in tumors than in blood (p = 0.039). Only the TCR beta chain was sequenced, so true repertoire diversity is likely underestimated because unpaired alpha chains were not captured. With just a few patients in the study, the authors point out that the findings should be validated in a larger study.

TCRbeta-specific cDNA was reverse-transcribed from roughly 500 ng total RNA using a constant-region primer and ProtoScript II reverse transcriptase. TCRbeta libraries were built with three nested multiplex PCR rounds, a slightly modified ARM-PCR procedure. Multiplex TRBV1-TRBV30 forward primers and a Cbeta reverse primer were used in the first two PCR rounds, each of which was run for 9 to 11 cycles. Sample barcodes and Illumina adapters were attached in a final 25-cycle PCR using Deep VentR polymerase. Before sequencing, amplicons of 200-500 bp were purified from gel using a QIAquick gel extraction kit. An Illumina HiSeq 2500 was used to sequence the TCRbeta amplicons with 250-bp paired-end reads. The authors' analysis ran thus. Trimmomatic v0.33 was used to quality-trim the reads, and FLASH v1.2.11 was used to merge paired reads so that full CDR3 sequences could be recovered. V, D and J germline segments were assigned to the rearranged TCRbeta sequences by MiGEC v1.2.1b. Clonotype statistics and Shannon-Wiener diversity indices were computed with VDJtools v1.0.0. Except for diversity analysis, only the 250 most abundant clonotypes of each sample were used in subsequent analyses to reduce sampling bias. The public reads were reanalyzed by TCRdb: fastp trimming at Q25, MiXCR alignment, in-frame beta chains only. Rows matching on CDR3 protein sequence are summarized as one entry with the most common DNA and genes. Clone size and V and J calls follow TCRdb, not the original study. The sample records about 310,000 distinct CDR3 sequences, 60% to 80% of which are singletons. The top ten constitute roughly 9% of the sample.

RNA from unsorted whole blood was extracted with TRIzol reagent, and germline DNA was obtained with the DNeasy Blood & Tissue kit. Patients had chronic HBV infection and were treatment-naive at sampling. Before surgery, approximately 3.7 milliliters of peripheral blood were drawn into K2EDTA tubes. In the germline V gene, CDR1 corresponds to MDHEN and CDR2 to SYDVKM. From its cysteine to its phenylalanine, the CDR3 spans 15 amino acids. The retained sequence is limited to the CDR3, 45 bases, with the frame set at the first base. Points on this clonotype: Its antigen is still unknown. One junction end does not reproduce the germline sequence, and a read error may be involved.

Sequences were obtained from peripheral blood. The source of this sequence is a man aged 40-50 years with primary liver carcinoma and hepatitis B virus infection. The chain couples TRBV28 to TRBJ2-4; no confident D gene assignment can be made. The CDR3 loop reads CASGPPGLARNIRYF. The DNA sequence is TGTGCCAGCGGCCCTCCCGGGTTGGCCAGAAACATTCGGTACTTC.